Shown below are 27 T cell receptor beta chains from a single sample sequenced in a study of T cell responses to AZD1222 COVID-19 vaccine. Assay used: immunoSEQ multiplex PCR; TCRdb lists only in-frame clones, some missing. The data hold approximately 110,000 clones, with around 90% observed a single time. Sequences were derived from peripheral blood, sampled 28 days after the second AZD1222 dose. The receptors were sampled from an adult who received the AZD1222 COVID-19 vaccine.

This sequence joins TRBV11-1 and TRBJ1-2; D is uncertain. This CDR3 contains 15 residues. The V and J ends lost 2 bases and 5 bases respectively, with 15 bases between them. Per germline, CDR1 SGHAT and CDR2 FQDESV (reference sequence). This CDR3 reads CASSLRFRGEYGYTF. Here the CDR3 DNA reads TGTGCCAGCAGCTTAAGATTCCGAGGAGAGTATGGCTACACCTTC.

The chain recombines TRBV6-5 with TRBJ1-2; a possible D gene is TRBD1 (6 bases). CDR3 length: 14 amino acids. V lost 6 bases to trimming and J lost 2 bases, with 13 bases between them. CDR1 and CDR2 (germline): MNHEY, SVGAGI. The CDR3 DNA sequence: TGTGCCAGCAGCCCAGGAACAGGGAACTATGGCTACACCTTC. It encodes CASSPGTGNYGYTF.

This rearrangement joins TRBV7-6 to TRBJ2-5, with 10 nucleotides matching TRBD1. CDR1 and CDR2 (germline): SGHVS, FNYEAQ. V lost 1 base and J lost 5; bases outside the gene matches: 7. The CDR3 sequence is 16 residues long. CDR3 amino acids: CASSLERQGAGETQYF. CDR3 in DNA: TGTGCCAGCAGCTTAGAGCGACAGGGGGCGGGTGAGACCCAGTACTTC. Drawing the rest from reference TRBV7-6 and TRBJ2-5, the complete variable domain is GAGVSQSPRYKVTKRGQDVALRCDPISGHVSLYWYRQALGQGPEFLTYFNYEAQQDKSGLPNDRFSAERPEGSISTLTIQRTEQRDSAMYRCASSLERQGAGETQYFGPGTRLLVL.

The chain uses TRBV28 and TRBJ2-1, with 12 bases fitting TRBD2. In germline, CDR1 is MDHEN, CDR2 SYDVKM. The CDR3 contains 16 residues. The V segment lost 5 bases and the J segment 3 bases; nucleotides outside the gene matches: 5. The CDR3 DNA is TGTGCCAGCAGTCCCTCTAGCGGGAGGGTCTACAATGAGCAGTTCTTC. Protein: CASSPSSGRVYNEQFF.

The chain combines TRBV10-2 with TRBJ1-5; unclear D gene. CDR3 size: 14 residues. CDR1 WSHSY and CDR2 SAAADI come from the germline V gene. V lost 3 bases and J lost 0, with 6 bases in between. The CDR3 bases are TGCGCCAGCAGTGATGGCAATAGCAATCAGCCCCAGCATTTT. As protein: CASSDGNSNQPQHF.

The chain combines TRBV5-6 with TRBJ2-1, with D unclear. Trimming shortened V by 1 base and J by 0 bases, and 11 bases separated the two germline ends. Germline values: CDR1 SGHDT, CDR2 YYEEEE. This CDR3 is 16 amino acids long. The CDR3 sequence is CASSLLIESSYNEQFF. The CDR3 region has the DNA TGTGCCAGCAGCTTGTTAATAGAGAGCTCCTACAATGAGCAGTTCTTC.

The chain uses TRBV4-2 and TRBJ2-2; 8 bases are a match to TRBD2. CDR3 length equals 17 residues. In germline, CDR1 is LGHNA, CDR2 YNFKEQ. V trimming: 1 base; J trimming: 2 bases; junction bases outside the gene matches: 6. In DNA form, the CDR3 reads TGTGCCAGCAGCCAAGCAAAGCGGGAGCTCAACACCGGGGAGCTGTTTTTT. Its protein product is CASSQAKRELNTGELFF.

Here the CDR3 reads CASSPLSGAGNEQFF. Here the CDR3 DNA reads TGTGCCAGCTCACCACTCTCGGGAGCAGGCAATGAGCAGTTCTTC. The chain recombines TRBV18 with TRBJ2-1, with D tentatively TRBD2 (6 bases). The V gene lost 1 base and the J gene lost 6 bases, with 13 bases spanning the gap. Germline V CDR1 and CDR2: KGHSH, LQKENI. The CDR3 extends over 15 amino acids.

V gene TRBV19 combines with J gene TRBJ2-6; 7 bases align to TRBD1. The CDR3 spans 16 residues. The junction had 2 bases not matched to a gene; V was cut back by 1 base and J by 2 bases. CDR1 and CDR2 (germline): LNHDA, SQIVND (reference sequence). CDR3 amino acids: CASSIVGTAGANVLTF. For the CDR3, the DNA is TGTGCCAGTAGTATAGTAGGGACAGCTGGGGCCAACGTCCTGACTTTC.

V usage is TRBV14 and J usage is TRBJ1-6; D possibly corresponds to TRBD1 (5 bases). Germline V gives CDR1 SGHDN, CDR2 FVKESK. Trimming cost V 4 bases and J 7 bases, with 14 bases left between them. The CDR3 loop spans 15 amino acids. The CDR3: CASSPSAGSNSPLHF. The CDR3 DNA sequence: TGTGCCAGCAGCCCATCCGCAGGGTCAAATTCACCCCTCCACTTT.

The chain links TRBV12-3 or TRBV12-4 to TRBJ1-2; D possibly corresponds to TRBD1 (5 bases). V shed 5 bases and J shed 6 bases, with 13 bases lying between them. The CDR3 is 13 amino acids. The CDR3: CASSPETGDGYTF. CDR3 DNA: TGTGCCAGCAGTCCGGAAACAGGCGATGGCTACACCTTC.

V gene TRBV27 combines with J gene TRBJ1-1; D call uncertain. The ends were cut back, 1 base at V and 1 base at J, with 7 bases in the middle. The CDR3 runs to 14 residues. The germline CDR1 and CDR2 sequences are MNHEY and SMNVEV (reference sequence). The CDR3: CASSLFAANTEAFF. The CDR3 coding sequence is TGTGCCAGCAGTTTATTTGCAGCGAACACTGAAGCTTTCTTT.

This sequence joins TRBV6-5 and TRBJ2-3, with TRBD2 matching over 7 bases. Germline loops: CDR1 MNHEY, CDR2 SVGAGI. This CDR3 comprises 12 residues. V lost 8 bases and J lost 3; bases outside the gene matches: 2. This CDR3 is CASRDYTDTQYF. DNA for the CDR3: TGTGCCAGCCGGGACTATACAGATACGCAGTATTTT.

V is TRBV24-1 and J is TRBJ2-1; 13 bases match TRBD2. The ends lost 2 bases at V and 4 bases at J; junction bases unmatched: 4. The germline V gene encodes CDR1 KGHDR and CDR2 SFDVKD. This CDR3 is built from 17 residues. CDR3 sequence reads: CATSDSGTSGVYNEQFF. The CDR3 region has the DNA TGTGCCACCAGTGATTCCGGGACTAGCGGGGTATACAATGAGCAGTTCTTC.

The chain employs TRBV19 and TRBJ1-5; D is undetermined. The CDR3 length is 14 residues. Germline-derived CDR1 and CDR2 are LNHDA and SQIVND (reference sequence). The V and J ends lost 5 bases and 0 bases respectively, with 8 bases between them. In DNA form, the CDR3 reads TGTGCCAGTAGTTCCACCAATAGCAATCAGCCCCAGCATTTT. It is translated as CASSSTNSNQPQHF.

CDR3 DNA sequence: TGCGCCAGCAGCTTGGGTCTTCAGGGGGATGAGCAGTTCTTC. Amino acid sequence: CASSLGLQGDEQFF. The chain recombines TRBV5-1 with TRBJ2-1, with 7 bases fitting TRBD1. Losses at the gene ends were 0 bases for V and 8 bases for J; bases not matched to a gene: 5. This CDR3 is 14 amino acids long. Germline V gene sequence: CDR1 SGHRS, CDR2 YFSETQ.

This chain links TRBV10-3 with TRBJ1-2; no clear D gene. V lost 7 bases and J lost 13, with 19 bases in between. Germline values: CDR1 ENHRY, CDR2 SYGVKD. The CDR3 loop spans 12 amino acids. The CDR3 loop reads CAITDGLMAFTF. CDR3 nucleotides: TGTGCCATCACGGACGGACTTATGGCTTTCACCTTC.

In its sample, this clone was seen many times. The gene calls are TRBV27 and TRBJ2-7, with 10 nucleotides matching TRBD2. The ends lost 0 bases at V and 6 bases at J; junction bases unmatched: 5. This CDR3 spans 15 amino acids. The V gene's germline CDR1 is MNHEY and CDR2 SMNVEV (reference sequence). The CDR3 nucleotides read TGTGCCAGCAGTTTATCACTAGCGGGACGTATCGAGCAGTACTTC. This codes for CASSLSLAGRIEQYF.

The CDR3 DNA is TGTGCCAGCAGTGAAAGGACAGGGGCGGGTGTAAATCAGCCCCAGCATTTT. Residues: CASSERTGAGVNQPQHF. The chain uses TRBV2 and TRBJ1-5; 9 bases match TRBD1. The CDR3 length is 17 residues. V dropped 2 bases and J dropped 4; count of bases not matched to a gene: 9. The germline V gene encodes CDR1 SNHLY and CDR2 FYNNEI.

The chain's CDR3 is CASRRGGQGYEQYF. The CDR3 region has the DNA TGTGCCAGCAGACGAGGGGGACAGGGGTACGAGCAGTACTTC. The gene calls are TRBV28 and TRBJ2-7; 10 bases are a match to TRBD1. V shed 6 bases, J shed 4 bases, and the junction held 6 bases outside the gene matches. CDR1 is MDHEN and CDR2 is SYDVKM in the germline V gene. The CDR3 runs to 14 residues.

CDR3 amino acids: CASSSRVEAYNEQFF. The CDR3 nucleotides are TGCGCCAGCAGCAGCCGTGTTGAGGCCTACAATGAGCAGTTCTTC. This chain connects TRBV5-1 to TRBJ2-1; D uncertain. The CDR3 runs to 15 residues. V gave up 4 bases and J gave up 2 bases, with 13 bases separating them. Germline-derived CDR1 and CDR2 are SGHRS and YFSETQ.

This clone occurred once. The V gene is TRBV7-9, the J gene TRBJ2-7, with 7 bases matching TRBD1. V gave up 5 bases and J gave up 9 bases; unmatched junction bases: 19. Germline CDR1 reads SEHNR; CDR2 reads FQNEAQ (reference sequence). There are 16 residues in the CDR3. CDR3 DNA: TGTGCCAGCAGCCTCGCCCGGGACAGCGAGTTTCTGGTGCAGTACTTC. Protein sequence: CASSLARDSEFLVQYF.

This chain links TRBV19 with TRBJ1-2; possible D gene TRBD1, 5 bases. CDR1 LNHDA and CDR2 SQIVND come from the germline V gene (reference sequence). This CDR3 comprises 16 residues. Trimming left V 4 bases short and J 3 bases short, with 18 bases between. In DNA, the CDR3 is TGTGCCAGTAGTAACAATCACGACAGTTTGGACTATGGCTACACCTTC. Translation: CASSNNHDSLDYGYTF.

This clone was seen only a few times. This rearrangement joins TRBV9 to TRBJ2-3, with TRBD2 as a possible D gene (5 bases). The CDR3 has 15 residues. Germline values: CDR1 SGDLS, CDR2 YYNGEE. Trimming removed 6 bases from V and 5 bases from J, with 19 bases in between. The chain's CDR3 is CASTPRGRVGDTQYF. In nucleotides, the CDR3 is TGTGCCAGCACTCCCCGCGGGCGCGTTGGAGATACGCAGTATTTT.

The chain recombines TRBV7-9 with TRBJ1-6; possibly TRBD1 for D (6 bases). The V end was cut by 3 bases, the J end by 7 bases, with 19 bases between. Germline-derived CDR1 and CDR2 are SEHNR and FQNEAQ (reference sequence). The CDR3 is 17 amino acids. This CDR3 is CASSLGTSSKGNSPLHF. The CDR3 DNA is TGTGCCAGCAGCTTGGGGACAAGCTCTAAGGGAAATTCACCCCTCCACTTT.

The chain combines TRBV28 with TRBJ2-5; maybe TRBD1 (6 bases). CDR3 length equals 14 residues. Looked up from germline, CDR1 is MDHEN and CDR2 is SYDVKM. V dropped 6 bases and J dropped 5 bases, with 16 bases sitting between them. The DNA of the CDR3 is TGTGCCAGCAGACGGAGCCCAGGGGAGGAGACCCAGTACTTC. As protein: CASRRSPGEETQYF.

V gene TRBV7-6 combines with J gene TRBJ2-3; perhaps D is TRBD1 or TRBD2 (6 bases each). This CDR3 spans 14 amino acids. V was clipped by 7 bases and J by 3 bases, with 14 bases between them. Germline CDR1 and CDR2: SGHVS and FNYEAQ. The chain's CDR3 is CASTLGGPTDTQYF. For the CDR3, the DNA is TGTGCCAGCACCCTAGGGGGGCCGACAGATACGCAGTATTTT.